This TCR beta chain was sequenced during a study of metastatic and nonmetastatic thyroid tumors. The wider study: Malignant thyroid and benign thyroid patients provided blood and tumor or nodule tissue whose repertoires were compared. Study-wide findings and caveats: Reported TCR beta diversity, measured in blood and tumor, was significantly higher for malignant thyroid tumors than for benign nodules.

V shed 1 base and J 2 bases; nucleotides not matched to a gene: 10. The CDR3 extends over 18 amino acids. CDR1 is LGHDT, CDR2 YNNKEL, per germline (reference sequence). This clone has a count of ten or more. As yet, its antigen is unknown. All patients were untreated before thyroid surgery. Original methodology: It was from CDR3 differences across clinicopathological groups that a distant-metastasis classifier for papillary thyroid cancer was built. From the PCR reads, TCRdb re-called clones with MiXCR. TCRdb's processing, not the authors', yielded these V and J calls. Of some 41,000 clones listed, approximately 28% are singletons.

Sequenced sample: blood. This sequence joins TRBV3-1 and TRBJ2-7; 11 bases match TRBD2. The receptor's source is a male donor with papillary thyroid cancer or a benign thyroid nodule (not recorded which). Some clones in this sample may be carry-over from other donors' samples. CDR3: CASSQAPHVGLAAYEQYF. CDR3 bases: TGTGCCAGCAGCCAAGCCCCCCACGTGGGACTAGCGGCCTACGAGCAGTACTTC.